This T cell receptor beta chain was captured by sequencing in a study of blood T cell repertoires in COVID-19. Study details: The study drew acute and convalescent COVID-19 samples from the United States, Italy and Spain. The cDNA or gDNA used as material had been derived from T cells, B-cell-depleted T cells, or PBMCs.

Original processing notes: Reference gene primer amplification gave nucleated cell count estimates. Generated by immunoSEQ multiplex PCR, the TCRdb table keeps only in-frame clones and is missing some. That table gives V, J and clone size, and the DNA gave D and trimming. The sample yields 250,000 or so clones, 90% seen once. Those enrolled, adults aged roughly 18 to 95 years, came from roughly 22 US areas. The trim removed 3 bases at V and 3 bases at J, leaving 8 bases unmatched. The CDR3 is 15 amino acids. Germline CDR1 GTSNPN, CDR2 SVGIG (reference sequence). This chain connects TRBV30 to TRBJ2-3; 8 nucleotides agree with TRBD2. The sequencing sample was made of PBMCs or T cells enriched from blood (not recorded which). The sequence derives from a young woman with acute COVID-19. CDR3 residues: CAWRRWSGRTDTQYF. The CDR3 region has the DNA TGTGCCTGGAGGCGATGGAGCGGGAGAACAGATACGCAGTATTTT.